The 9 T cell receptor beta chains given below trace back to one sample, sequenced in a study of vaccination and CD4 T cells after COVID-19 (dated by TCRdb to 2021 to 2024). Receptor amplification or capture employed PCR. The instrument was an Illumina iSeq 100. At the Johns Hopkins FTIC core, DNA from the cultured CD4+ T cells underwent TCR sequencing with the Oncomine TCR Beta short-read assay. The public reads were run again by TCRdb, first through fastp at Q25 and then through MiXCR, and only productive beta chains were kept. CDR3 protein duplicates are merged, each entry listing the most common genes and DNA. The sample table contains about 13,000 distinct CDR3 sequences; only one count was recorded for more than 55% of them. The biggest ten clones account for less than 20% of the sample. These TCRs' antigens remain unknown. What this sample's treatment or condition label stands for: approximately 11-day PBMC culture with coronavirus spike peptide pools or control peptides (ViraFEST assay).

The material sequenced was cultured CD4+ T cells from blood, taken after SARS-CoV-2 vaccination. These receptor sequences come from a human donor with COVID-19.

V usage is TRBV27 and J usage is TRBJ1-5; D possibly corresponds to TRBD1 (6 bases). CDR3 length equals 14 residues. V was shortened by 0 bases and J by 7 bases, with 10 bases between the two germline ends. Germline V gene sequence: CDR1 MNHEY, CDR2 SMNVEV (reference sequence). The CDR3 nucleotides are TGTGCCAGCAGTTTATCGATGCAGGGGCAGCCCCAGCATTTT. This codes for CASSLSMQGQPQHF.

The chain has TRBV6-1 and TRBJ1-5; perhaps TRBD1 as D (5 bases). Germline assignment: CDR1 MNHNS and CDR2 SASEGT. V shed 6 bases and J shed 4 bases, with 16 bases lying between them. The CDR3 extends over 15 amino acids. The CDR3 nucleotides read TGTGCCAGCAGCCCTACGATCGGGGGGAATCAGCCCCAGCATTTT. Protein sequence: CASSPTIGGNQPQHF.

The chain has TRBV20-1 and TRBJ1-5; D gene unclear. Trimming cost V 8 bases and J 4 bases, with 18 bases left between them. Germline V gene lookup returns CDR1 DFQATT and CDR2 SNEGSKA (reference sequence). This CDR3 contains 14 residues. CDR3 sequence (DNA): TGCAGTTCGTTGAGCGGGTCGCAGAATCAGCCCCAGCATTTT. It codes for CSSLSGSQNQPQHF.

The chain links TRBV28 to TRBJ1-4, with D unresolved. Germline CDR1 reads MDHEN; CDR2 reads SYDVKM. With 5 bases removed from V and 3 bases from J, the gap between germline ends came to 13 bases. This CDR3 contains 15 residues. CDR3 nucleotides: TGTGCCAGCAGTCCTGGAGGAGATTCTAATGAAAAACTGTTTTTT. It codes for CASSPGGDSNEKLFF.

This rearrangement joins TRBV29-1 to TRBJ1-5, with TRBD1 as a possible D gene (5 bases). Germline V gives CDR1 SQVTM, CDR2 ANQGSEA. This CDR3 is built from 14 residues. V gave up 4 bases and J gave up 0 bases, with 10 bases separating them. In DNA, the CDR3 is TGCAGCGTTGGAGGGGAGAGTAGCAATCAGCCCCAGCATTTT. This codes for CSVGGESSNQPQHF.

The chain links TRBV11-3 to TRBJ2-7; D remains unclear. Looked up from germline, CDR1 is SGHNT and CDR2 is YENEEA. The CDR3 has 13 residues. The V and J ends lost 3 bases and 6 bases respectively, with 12 bases between them. In DNA form, the CDR3 reads TGTGCCAGCAGCTTTAGAGAGGCTGTCGAGCAGTACTTC. It translates to CASSFREAVEQYF.

V gene TRBV20-1 combines with J gene TRBJ2-3; 8 nucleotides match TRBD1. Per the germline V gene, CDR1 is DFQATT and CDR2 is SNEGSKA (reference sequence). V lost 5 bases, J lost 3 bases, and 1 base stayed unmatched. This CDR3 has 12 amino acids. The CDR3 loop is CSAGTGTDTQYF. DNA of the CDR3: TGCAGTGCTGGGACAGGTACAGATACGCAGTATTTT.

This clonotype has a handful of counts. The chain is built from TRBV19 and TRBJ2-3, with 8 bases lining up with TRBD2. Germline lookup yields CDR1 LNHDA and CDR2 SQIVND (reference sequence). The trim removed 5 bases at V and 1 base at J, leaving 2 bases unmatched. The CDR3 totals 14 residues. The DNA of the CDR3 is TGTGCCAGTAGTCCGGGACTAGGCACAGATACGCAGTATTTT. Translation: CASSPGLGTDTQYF.

This clonotype was counted a few times. The chain combines TRBV2 with TRBJ1-5, with a tentative D call TRBD1 (5 bases). The CDR3 length is 12 residues. The V and J ends lost 6 bases and 3 bases respectively, with 6 bases between them. Per germline, CDR1 SNHLY and CDR2 FYNNEI. The chain's CDR3 is CASRQANQPQHF. CDR3 coding DNA: TGTGCCAGCAGACAGGCCAATCAGCCCCAGCATTTT.